This T cell receptor beta chain was sequenced for a study of cytomegalovirus exposure and HLA in healthy donors. General observations from the study: Most TCR sequences were rare, but some public TCRs occurred in many donors. Donors belonging to an Asian-associated ancestry cluster reportedly showed fewer N-insertions in productive TCRs than the approximately 700-donor mean, according to what a later analysis found. Most CMV-associated TCR beta chains appeared HLA-restricted in a later analysis. Reportedly, TCR beta sequences accurately predicted HLA-A and HLA-B alleles in most subjects.

The CDR3 spans 14 residues. The V gene's germline CDR1 is ENHRY and CDR2 SYGVKD. V dropped 6 bases and J dropped 6; count of bases not matched to a gene: 7. Concerning this clone itself: What it recognizes is unknown.

Amplification used 60 Vbeta primers and 13 Jbeta primers. The table came from immunoSEQ multiplex PCR; TCRdb's copy has only in-frame clones and leaves some out. The profile shows roughly 130,000 clones, about 74% of them singletons. This receptor was identified in a woman in her 50s in good health and CMV-seropositive. Sample: PBMCs. The J gene is TRBJ1-1, the V gene TRBV10-3; the match to TRBD1 covers 10 bases. As DNA, the CDR3 is TGTGCCATCAGGGGACAGGGGTGGGGCGCTGAAGCTTTCTTT. This translates into CAIRGQGWGAEAFF.